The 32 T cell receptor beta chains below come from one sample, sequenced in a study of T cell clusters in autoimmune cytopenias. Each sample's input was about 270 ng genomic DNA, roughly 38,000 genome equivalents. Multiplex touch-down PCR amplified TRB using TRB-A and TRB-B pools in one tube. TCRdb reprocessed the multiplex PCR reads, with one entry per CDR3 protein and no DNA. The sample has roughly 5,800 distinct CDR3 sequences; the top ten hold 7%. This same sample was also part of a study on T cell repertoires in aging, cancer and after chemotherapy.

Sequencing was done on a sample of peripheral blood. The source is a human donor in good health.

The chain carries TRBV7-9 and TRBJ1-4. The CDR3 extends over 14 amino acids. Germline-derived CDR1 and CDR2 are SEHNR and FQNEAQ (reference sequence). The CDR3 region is CASSLALNNEKLFF.

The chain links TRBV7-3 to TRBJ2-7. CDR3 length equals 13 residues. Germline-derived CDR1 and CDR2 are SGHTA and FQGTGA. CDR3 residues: CASSARTYYEQYF.

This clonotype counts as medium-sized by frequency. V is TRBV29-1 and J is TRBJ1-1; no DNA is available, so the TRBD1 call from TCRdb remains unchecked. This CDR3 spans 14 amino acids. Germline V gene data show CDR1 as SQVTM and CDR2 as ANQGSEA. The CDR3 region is CSVEGGAMNTEAFF.

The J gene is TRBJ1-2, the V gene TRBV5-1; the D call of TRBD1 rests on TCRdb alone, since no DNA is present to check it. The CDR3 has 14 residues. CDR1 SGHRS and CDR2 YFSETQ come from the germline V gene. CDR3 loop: CASSLRTGVEGYTF. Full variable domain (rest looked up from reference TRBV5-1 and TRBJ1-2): KAGVTQTPRYLIKTRGQQVTLSCSPISGHRSVSWYQQTPGQGLQFLFEYFSETQRNKGNFPGRFSGRQFSNSRSEMNVSTLELGDSALYLCASSLRTGVEGYTFGSGTRLTVV.

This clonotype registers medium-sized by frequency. The CDR3 loop is CASSTAPTSSYEQYF. This sequence joins TRBV5-1 and TRBJ2-7; TCRdb selects TRBD1, and the lack of DNA leaves this call unchecked. The germline CDR1 and CDR2 sequences are SGHRS and YFSETQ. The CDR3 is made up of 15 amino acids.

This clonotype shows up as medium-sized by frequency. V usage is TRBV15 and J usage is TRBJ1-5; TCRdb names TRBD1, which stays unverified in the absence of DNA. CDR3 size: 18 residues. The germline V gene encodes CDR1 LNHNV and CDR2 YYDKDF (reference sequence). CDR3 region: CATSRVGGTGYSNQPQHF. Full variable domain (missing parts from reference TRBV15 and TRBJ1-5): DAMVIQNPRYQVTQFGKPVTLSCSQTLNHNVMYWYQQKSSQAPKLLFHYYDKDFNNEADTPDNFQSRRPNTSFCFLDIRSPGLGDTAMYLCATSRVGGTGYSNQPQHFGDGTRLSIL.

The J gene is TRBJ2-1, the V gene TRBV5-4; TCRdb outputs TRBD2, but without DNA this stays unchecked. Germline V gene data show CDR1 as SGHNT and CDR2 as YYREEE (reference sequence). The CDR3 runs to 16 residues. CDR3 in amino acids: CASSPGLAGVYGEQFF.

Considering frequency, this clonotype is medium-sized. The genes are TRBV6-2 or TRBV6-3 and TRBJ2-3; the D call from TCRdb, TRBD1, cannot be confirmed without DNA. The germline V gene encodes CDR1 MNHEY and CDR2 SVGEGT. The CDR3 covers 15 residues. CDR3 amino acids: CASSPRGRSTDTQYF.

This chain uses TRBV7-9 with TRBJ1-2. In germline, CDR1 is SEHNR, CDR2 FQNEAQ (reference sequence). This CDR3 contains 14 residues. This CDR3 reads CASSLPAGGLGYTF.

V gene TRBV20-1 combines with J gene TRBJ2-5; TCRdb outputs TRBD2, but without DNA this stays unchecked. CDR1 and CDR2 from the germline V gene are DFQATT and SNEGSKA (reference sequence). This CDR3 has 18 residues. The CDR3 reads CSATLPSEQPSWGETQYF.

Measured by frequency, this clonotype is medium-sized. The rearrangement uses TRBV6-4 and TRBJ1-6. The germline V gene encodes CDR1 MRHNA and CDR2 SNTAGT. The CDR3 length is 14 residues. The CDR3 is CASSDSTDNSPLHF.

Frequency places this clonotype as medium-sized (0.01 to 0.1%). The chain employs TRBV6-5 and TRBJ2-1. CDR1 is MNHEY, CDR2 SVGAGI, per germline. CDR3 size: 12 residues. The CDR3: CASSRKINEQFF.

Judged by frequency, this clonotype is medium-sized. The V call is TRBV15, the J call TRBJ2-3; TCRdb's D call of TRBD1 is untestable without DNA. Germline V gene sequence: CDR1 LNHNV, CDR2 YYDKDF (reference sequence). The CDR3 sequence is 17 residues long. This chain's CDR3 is CATSRETRGHPSDTQYF.

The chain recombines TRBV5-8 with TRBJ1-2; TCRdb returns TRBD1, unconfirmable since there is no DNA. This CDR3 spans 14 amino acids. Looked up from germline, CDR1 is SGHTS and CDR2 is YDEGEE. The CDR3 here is CASSLYGTGVNYTF.

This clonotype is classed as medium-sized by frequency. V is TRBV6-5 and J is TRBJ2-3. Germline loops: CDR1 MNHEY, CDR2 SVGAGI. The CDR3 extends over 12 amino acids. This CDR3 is CASRKSTDTQYF.

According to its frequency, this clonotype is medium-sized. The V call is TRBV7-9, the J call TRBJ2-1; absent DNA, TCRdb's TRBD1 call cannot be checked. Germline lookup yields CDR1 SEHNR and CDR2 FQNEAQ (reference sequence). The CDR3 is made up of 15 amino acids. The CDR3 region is CASSPGRSSYNEQFF.

The CDR3 loop is CSRGGRVEETQYF. The chain links TRBV20-1 to TRBJ2-5; the TRBD1 assignment by TCRdb is unverifiable without DNA. The CDR3 runs 13 residues. Looked up from germline, CDR1 is DFQATT and CDR2 is SNEGSKA (reference sequence).

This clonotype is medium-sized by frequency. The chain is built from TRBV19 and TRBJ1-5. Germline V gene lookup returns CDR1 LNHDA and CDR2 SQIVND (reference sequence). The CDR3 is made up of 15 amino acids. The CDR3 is CASSRGSSSNQPQHF.

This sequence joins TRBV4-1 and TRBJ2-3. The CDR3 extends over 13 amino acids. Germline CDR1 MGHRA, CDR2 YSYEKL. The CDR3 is CASSQDLAYTQYF.

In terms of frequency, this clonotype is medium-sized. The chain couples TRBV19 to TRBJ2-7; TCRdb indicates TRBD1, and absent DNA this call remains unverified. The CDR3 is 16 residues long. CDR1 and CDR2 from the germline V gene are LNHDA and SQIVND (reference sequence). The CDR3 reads CASSSTPGQGFHEQYF.

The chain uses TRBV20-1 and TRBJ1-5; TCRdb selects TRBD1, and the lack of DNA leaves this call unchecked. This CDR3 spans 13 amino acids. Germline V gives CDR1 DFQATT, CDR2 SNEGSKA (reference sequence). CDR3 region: CSARRGNNQPQHF.

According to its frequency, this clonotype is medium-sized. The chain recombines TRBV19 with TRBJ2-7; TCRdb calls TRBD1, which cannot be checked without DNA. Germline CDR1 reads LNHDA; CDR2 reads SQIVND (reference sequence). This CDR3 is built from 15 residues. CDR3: CASSFSDRVGNEQYF.

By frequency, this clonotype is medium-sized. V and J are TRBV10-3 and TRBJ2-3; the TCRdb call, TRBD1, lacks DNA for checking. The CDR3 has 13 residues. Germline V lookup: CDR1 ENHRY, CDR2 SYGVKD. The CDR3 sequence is CAIAGTGADTQYF.

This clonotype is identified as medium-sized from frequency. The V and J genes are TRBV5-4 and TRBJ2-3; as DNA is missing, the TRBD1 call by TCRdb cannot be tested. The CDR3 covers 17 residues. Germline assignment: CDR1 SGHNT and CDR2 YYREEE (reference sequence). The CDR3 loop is CASSSMGGVESTDTQYF.

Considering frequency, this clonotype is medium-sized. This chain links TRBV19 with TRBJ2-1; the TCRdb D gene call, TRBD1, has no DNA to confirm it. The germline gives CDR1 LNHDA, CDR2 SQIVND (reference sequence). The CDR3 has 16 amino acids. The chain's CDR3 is CASRSNRGRNGNEQFF.

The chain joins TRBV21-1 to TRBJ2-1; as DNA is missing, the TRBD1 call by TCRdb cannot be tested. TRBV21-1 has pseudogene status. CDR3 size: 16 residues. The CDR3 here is CASSKVAGVWGIEQFF.

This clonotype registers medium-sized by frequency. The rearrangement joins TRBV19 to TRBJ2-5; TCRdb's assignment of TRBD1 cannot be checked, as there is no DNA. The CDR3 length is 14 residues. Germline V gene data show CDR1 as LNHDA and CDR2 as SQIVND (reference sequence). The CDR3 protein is CASGQDRIAETQYF. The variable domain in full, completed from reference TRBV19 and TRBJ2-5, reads DGGITQSPKYLFRKEGQNVTLSCEQNLNHDAMYWYRQDPGQGLRLIYYSQIVNDFQKGDIAEGYSVSREKKESFPLTVTSAQKNPTAFYLCASGQDRIAETQYFGPGTRLLVL.

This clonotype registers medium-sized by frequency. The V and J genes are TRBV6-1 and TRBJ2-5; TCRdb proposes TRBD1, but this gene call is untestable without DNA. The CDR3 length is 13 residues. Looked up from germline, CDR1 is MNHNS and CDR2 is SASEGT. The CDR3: CASRQGLRETQYF.

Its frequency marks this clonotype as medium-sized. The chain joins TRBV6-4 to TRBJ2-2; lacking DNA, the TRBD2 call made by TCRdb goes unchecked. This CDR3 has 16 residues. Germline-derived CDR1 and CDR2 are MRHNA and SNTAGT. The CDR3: CASTPTSGGDTGELFF.

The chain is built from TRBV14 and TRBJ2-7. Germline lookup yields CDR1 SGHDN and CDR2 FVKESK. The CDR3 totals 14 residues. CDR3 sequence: CASSQDHNRYEQYF. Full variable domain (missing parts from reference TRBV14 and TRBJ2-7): EAGVTQFPSHSVIEKGQTVTLRCDPISGHDNLYWYRRVMGKEIKFLLHFVKESKQDESGMPNNRFLAERTGGTYSTLKVQPAELEDSGVYFCASSQDHNRYEQYFGPGTRLTVT.

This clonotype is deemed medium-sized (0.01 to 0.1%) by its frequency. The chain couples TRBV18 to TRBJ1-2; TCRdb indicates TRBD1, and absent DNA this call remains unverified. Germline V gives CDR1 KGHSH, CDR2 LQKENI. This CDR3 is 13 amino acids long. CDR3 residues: CASSSGPEYGYTF.

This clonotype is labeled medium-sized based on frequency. The CDR3: CASSLAVEGTQYF. J is TRBJ2-5 and V is TRBV7-2; TCRdb proposes TRBD2, but this gene call is untestable without DNA. Germline V CDR1 and CDR2: SGHTA, FQGNSA. This CDR3 comprises 13 residues.